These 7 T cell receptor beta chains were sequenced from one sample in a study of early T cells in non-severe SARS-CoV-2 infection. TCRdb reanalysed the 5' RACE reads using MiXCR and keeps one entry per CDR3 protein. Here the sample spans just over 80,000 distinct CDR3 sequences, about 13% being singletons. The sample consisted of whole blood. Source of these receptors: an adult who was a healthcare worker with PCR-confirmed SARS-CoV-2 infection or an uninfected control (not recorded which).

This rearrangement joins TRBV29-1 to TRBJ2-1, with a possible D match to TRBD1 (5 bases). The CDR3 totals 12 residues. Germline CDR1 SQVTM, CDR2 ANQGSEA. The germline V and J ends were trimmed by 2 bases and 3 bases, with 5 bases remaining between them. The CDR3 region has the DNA TGCAGCGTTGAACAGGGCTACAATGAGCAGTTCTTC. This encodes CSVEQGYNEQFF.

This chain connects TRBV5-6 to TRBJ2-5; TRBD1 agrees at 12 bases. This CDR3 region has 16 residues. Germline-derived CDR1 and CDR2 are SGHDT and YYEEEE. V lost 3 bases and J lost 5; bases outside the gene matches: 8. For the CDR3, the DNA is TGTGCCAGCAGCTCGCCGGGACAGGGGGCGCGTGAGACCCAGTACTTC. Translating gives CASSSPGQGARETQYF.

The CDR3 loop is CATSRDWGMTGSFYGYTF. Here the CDR3 DNA reads TGTGCCACCAGCAGAGATTGGGGGATGACAGGTTCCTTCTATGGCTACACCTTC. The J gene is TRBJ1-2, the V gene TRBV15, with a weak D call TRBD1 (6 bases). V was cut by 0 bases and J by 4 bases, with 21 bases left in between. From germline, CDR1 is LNHNV and CDR2 YYDKDF (reference sequence). The CDR3 totals 18 residues.

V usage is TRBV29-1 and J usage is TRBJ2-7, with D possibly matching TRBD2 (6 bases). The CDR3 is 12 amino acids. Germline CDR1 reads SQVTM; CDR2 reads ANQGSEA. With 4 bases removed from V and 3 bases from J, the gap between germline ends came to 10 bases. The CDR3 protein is CSVAGEVYEQYF. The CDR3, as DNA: TGCAGCGTTGCGGGGGAGGTCTACGAGCAGTACTTC.

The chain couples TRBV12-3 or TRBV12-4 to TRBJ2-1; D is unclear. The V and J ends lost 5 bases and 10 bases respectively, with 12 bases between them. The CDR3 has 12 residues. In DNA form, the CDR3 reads TGTGCCAGCAGTCTCCCGCTGGGAGAGCAGTTCTTC. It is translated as CASSLPLGEQFF.

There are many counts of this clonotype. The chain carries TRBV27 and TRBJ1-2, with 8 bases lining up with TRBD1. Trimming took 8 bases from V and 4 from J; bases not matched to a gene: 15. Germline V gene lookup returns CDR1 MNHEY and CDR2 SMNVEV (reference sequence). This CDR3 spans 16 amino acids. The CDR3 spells CASLLPIPGGGYGYTF. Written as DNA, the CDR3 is TGTGCCAGCCTTCTTCCGATACCAGGGGGCGGCTATGGCTACACCTTC.

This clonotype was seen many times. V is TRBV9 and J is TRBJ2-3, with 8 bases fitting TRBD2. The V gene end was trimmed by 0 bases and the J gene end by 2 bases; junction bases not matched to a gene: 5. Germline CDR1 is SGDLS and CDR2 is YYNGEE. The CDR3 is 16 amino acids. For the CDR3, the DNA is TGTGCCAGCAGCGTAGCAGCGGGGGCGAACACAGATACGCAGTATTTT. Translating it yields CASSVAAGANTDTQYF.